The sequence of this TCR delta chain was determined in a study of γδ T cells in repeated Plasmodium falciparum infection. TCRdb fed the multiplex PCR reads into CATT to redo clone calling. The table includes more than 70,000 delta-chain clones, 0.95% to 1% detected once. Gammadelta T cells were flow-sorted from PBMC into Vgamma9/Vdelta2+ and Vdelta2-negative populations for bulk analysis. Study results and limitations: Many TCRgamma sequences overlapped between individuals in stable Vgamma9/Vdelta2+ repertoires.

This CDR3 contains 19 residues. Losses at the gene ends were 3 bases for V and 8 bases for J; bases not matched to a gene: 18. CDR1 is TSWWSYY, CDR2 QGS, per germline. As concerns this clone: No antigen is known for it. This likely traces to a read error, being one base from a far larger clone. The sample contains more than one DNA sequence encoding this CDR3.

The sequence came from a pool of human donors (malaria-infected and uninfected, not separated). The chain has TRDV1 and TRDJ1; the match to TRDD3 covers 13 bases. The sequencing input was gamma-delta T cells from blood. CDR3 sequence: CALGEGAKTRTGGYDKLIF. As DNA, the CDR3 is TGTGCTCTTGGGGAGGGGGCTAAAACCCGTACTGGGGGATACGACAAACTCATCTTT.